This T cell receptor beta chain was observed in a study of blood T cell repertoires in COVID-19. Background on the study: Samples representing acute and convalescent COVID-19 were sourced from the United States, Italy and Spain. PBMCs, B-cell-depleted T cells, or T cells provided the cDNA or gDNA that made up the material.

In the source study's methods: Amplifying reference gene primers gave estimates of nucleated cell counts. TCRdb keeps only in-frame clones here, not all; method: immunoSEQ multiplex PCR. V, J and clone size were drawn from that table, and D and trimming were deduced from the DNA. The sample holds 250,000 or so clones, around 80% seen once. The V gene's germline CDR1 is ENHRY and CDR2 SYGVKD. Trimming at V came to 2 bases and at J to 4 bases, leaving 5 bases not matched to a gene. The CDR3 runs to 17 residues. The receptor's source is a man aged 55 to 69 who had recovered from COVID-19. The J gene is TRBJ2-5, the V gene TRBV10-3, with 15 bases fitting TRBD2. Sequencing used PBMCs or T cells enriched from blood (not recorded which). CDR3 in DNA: TGTGCCATCAGTGAGCCGGCGGGACTAGCGGGGGGAGAGACCCAGTACTTC. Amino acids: CAISEPAGLAGGETQYF.